This TCR beta chain was retrieved from a study of vaccination and CD4 T cells after COVID-19. Background on the study: Samples were taken after vaccination, a median of roughly 70 days after dose two, with a range of 14 to 241. Investigators stimulated cells with overlapping spike peptides drawn from SARS-CoV-2, HCoV-NL63, HCoV-OC43 and HCoV-229E. Overall study results and limits: Within convalescent individuals, 304 out of 307 vaccine-specific clones proved to be spike mono-reactive. Among convalescent patients, a median 86.3% of reactive clones emerged only after vaccination.

This clonotype was observed a handful of times. Its antigen remains unidentified. Sequenced with the Oncomine TCR Beta short-read assay was DNA taken from cultured CD4+ T cells. MiXCR, applied by TCRdb to the PCR reads, yields one record per CDR3 protein. The repertoire includes almost 20,000 distinct CDR3 sequences, about 45% of them detected once, and roughly 3.1% sits in the top ten. Germline V lookup: CDR1 SEHNR, CDR2 FQNEAQ (reference sequence). Between the trimmed V and J ends, which lost 5 bases and 5 bases, there was a span of 15 bases. The CDR3 loop spans 14 amino acids. Regarding treatment: roughly 10-day PBMC culture with coronavirus spike peptide pools or control peptides (ViraFEST assay).

This sequence originates from a human donor who had recovered from COVID-19. Source: CD4+ T cells from blood, cultured in vitro, taken after SARS-CoV-2 vaccination. The chain couples TRBV7-9 to TRBJ2-5; either TRBD1 or TRBD2 may supply D (5 bases each). In DNA, the CDR3 is TGTGCCAGCAGCCCTTCGTCCGGGACGGAGACCCAGTACTTC. Its protein product is CASSPSSGTETQYF.